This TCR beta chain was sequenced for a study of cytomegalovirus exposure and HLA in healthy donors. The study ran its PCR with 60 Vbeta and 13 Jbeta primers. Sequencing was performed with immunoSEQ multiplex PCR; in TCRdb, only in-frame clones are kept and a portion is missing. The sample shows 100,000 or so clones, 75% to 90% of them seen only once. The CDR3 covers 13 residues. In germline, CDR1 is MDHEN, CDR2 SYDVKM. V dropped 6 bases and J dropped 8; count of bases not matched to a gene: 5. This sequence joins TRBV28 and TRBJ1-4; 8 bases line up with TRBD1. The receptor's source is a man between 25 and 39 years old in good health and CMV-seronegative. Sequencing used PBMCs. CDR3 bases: TGTGCCAGCAGCCCAAGACAGGGGGAAAAACTGTTTTTT. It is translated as CASSPRQGEKLFF.